These T cell receptor beta chains were read from a single sample in a study of T cell clonotyping in hematopoietic cell transplantation. The protocol was immunoSEQ multiplex PCR, while the TCRdb copy is restricted to in-frame clones and leaves out a portion. The sample records 11,000 to 15,000 clones, 65% to 90% being singletons. The source was PBMCs, collected 100 days after allogeneic stem cell transplant. All receptors derive from a male patient aged 50 or older who had an allogeneic stem cell transplant from an unrelated donor, so T cells may come from the graft donor. Some clones in this sample may be carry-over from other donors' samples. The conserved cysteine and the conserved F or W are not part of the CDR3 here.

>TRBJ1-1|TRBV9
ASSVQRNTEAF
>TRBJ2-7|TRBV5-6
ASSLTPDVYEQY
>TRBJ1-1|TRBV30
AWTITGVVAEAF
>TRBJ2-2|TRBV19
ASSIPTTGLNTGELF
>TRBJ2-3|TRBV7-3
ASSLRTSGSVDTQY
>TRBJ2-3|TRBV2
ASSPLGLVDTQY
>TRBJ2-1|TRBV4-3
ASSQGLELMYNEQF
>TRBJ1-4|TRBV5-6
ASSNLQGMREKLF
>TRBJ2-3|TRBV7-9
ASSRGDTQY
>TRBJ1-5|TRBV4-1
ASSQLTVSNQPQH
>TRBJ1-5|TRBV7-6
ASSLDRDSNQPQH
>TRBJ2-3|TRBV5-1
ASSLSTSGGTDTQY
>TRBJ2-1|TRBV5-1
ASSTDSRQFYNEQF
>TRBJ2-3|TRBV11-3
ASSSGTGSTDTQY
>TRBJ2-3|TRBV9
ASSVRGRSTDTQY
>TRBJ2-7|TRBV5-8
ASSLTFYEQY
>TRBJ1-1|TRBV7-2
ASSLRQGRMNTEAF
>TRBJ2-2|TRBV5-4
ASSFERGKTGELF
>TRBJ1-2|TRBV19
ASSPGVRYGYT